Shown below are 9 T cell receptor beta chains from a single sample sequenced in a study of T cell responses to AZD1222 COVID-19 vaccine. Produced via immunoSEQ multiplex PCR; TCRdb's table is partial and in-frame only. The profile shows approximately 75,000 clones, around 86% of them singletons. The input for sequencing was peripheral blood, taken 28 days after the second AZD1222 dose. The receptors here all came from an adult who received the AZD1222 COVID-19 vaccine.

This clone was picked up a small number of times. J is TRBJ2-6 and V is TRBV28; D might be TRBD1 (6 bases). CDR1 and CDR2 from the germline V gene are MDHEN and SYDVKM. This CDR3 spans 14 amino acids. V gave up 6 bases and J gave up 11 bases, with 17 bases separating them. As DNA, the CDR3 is TGTGCCAGCAGCTTTTCTTGGGGGCTTGACGTCCTGACTTTC. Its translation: CASSFSWGLDVLTF.

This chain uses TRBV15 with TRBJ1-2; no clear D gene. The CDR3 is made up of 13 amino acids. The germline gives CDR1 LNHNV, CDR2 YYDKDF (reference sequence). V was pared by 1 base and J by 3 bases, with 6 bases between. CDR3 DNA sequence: TGTGCCACCAGCAGAGCGAGGGACTATGGCTACACCTTC. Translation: CATSRARDYGYTF.

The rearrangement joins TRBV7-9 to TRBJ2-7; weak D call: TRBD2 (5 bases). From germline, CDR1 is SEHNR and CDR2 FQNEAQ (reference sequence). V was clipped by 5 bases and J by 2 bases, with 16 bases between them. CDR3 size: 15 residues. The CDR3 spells CASSPNLPGTYEQYF. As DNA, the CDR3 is TGTGCCAGCAGCCCCAACCTGCCCGGGACCTACGAGCAGTACTTC.

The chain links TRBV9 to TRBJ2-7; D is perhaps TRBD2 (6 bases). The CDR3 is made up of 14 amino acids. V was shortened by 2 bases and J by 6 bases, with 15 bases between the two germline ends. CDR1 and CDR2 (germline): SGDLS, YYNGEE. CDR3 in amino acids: CASSVTLLASEQYF. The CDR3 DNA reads TGTGCCAGCAGCGTGACTTTACTAGCTTCCGAGCAGTACTTC.

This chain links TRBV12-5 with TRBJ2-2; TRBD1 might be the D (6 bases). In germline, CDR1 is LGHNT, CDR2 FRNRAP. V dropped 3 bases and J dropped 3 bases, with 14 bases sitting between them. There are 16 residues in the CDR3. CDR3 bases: TGTGCTAGTGGTTTCACAGGGTGGCGAGACACCGGGGAGCTGTTTTTT. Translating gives CASGFTGWRDTGELFF.

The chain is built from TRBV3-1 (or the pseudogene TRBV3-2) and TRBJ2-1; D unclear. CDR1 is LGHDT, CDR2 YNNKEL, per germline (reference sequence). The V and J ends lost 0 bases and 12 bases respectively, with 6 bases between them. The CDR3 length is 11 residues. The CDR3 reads CASSQEFGQFF. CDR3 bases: TGTGCCAGCAGCCAAGAGTTCGGGCAGTTCTTC.

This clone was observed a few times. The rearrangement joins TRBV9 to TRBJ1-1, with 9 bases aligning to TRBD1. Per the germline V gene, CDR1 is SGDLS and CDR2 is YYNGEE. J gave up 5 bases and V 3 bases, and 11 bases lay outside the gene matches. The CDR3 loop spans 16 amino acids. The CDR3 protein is CASSASRDRVRTEAFF. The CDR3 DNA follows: TGTGCCAGCAGCGCGTCCCGGGACAGGGTCAGAACTGAAGCTTTCTTT.

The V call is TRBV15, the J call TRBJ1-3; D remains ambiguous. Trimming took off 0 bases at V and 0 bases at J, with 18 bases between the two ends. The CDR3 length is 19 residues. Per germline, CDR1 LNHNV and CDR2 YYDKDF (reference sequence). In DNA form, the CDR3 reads TGTGCCACCAGCAGAGATCTAAACGTCCTGAAGAGCTCTGGAAACACCATATATTTT. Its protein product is CATSRDLNVLKSSGNTIYF.

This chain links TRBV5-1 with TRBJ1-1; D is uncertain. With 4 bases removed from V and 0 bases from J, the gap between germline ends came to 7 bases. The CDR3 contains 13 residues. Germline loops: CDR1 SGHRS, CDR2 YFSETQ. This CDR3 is CASSHKVNTEAFF. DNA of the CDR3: TGCGCCAGCAGCCACAAAGTGAACACTGAAGCTTTCTTT.